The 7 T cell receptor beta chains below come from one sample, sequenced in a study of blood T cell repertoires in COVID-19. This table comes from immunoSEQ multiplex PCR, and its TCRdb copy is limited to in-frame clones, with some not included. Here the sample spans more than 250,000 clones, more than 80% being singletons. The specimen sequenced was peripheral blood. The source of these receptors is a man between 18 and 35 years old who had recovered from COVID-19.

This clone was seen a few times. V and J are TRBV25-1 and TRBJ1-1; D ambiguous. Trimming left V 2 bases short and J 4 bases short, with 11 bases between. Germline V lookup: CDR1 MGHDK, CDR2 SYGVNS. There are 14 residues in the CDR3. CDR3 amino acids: CASSEDEGITEAFF. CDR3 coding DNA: TGTGCCAGCAGTGAAGATGAGGGTATCACTGAAGCTTTCTTT.

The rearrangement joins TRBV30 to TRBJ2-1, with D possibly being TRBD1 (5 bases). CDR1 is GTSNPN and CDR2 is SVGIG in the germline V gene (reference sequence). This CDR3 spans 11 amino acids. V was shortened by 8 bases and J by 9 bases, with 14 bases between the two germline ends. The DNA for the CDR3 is TGTGCCGGGGCACCGTCAGGTGAGCAGTTCTTC. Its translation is CAGAPSGEQFF.

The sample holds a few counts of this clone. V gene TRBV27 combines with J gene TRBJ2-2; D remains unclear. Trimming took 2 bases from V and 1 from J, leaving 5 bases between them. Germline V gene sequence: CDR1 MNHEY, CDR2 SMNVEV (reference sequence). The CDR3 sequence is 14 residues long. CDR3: CASSLDKNTGELFF. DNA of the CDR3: TGTGCCAGCAGTTTAGACAAGAACACCGGGGAGCTGTTTTTT.

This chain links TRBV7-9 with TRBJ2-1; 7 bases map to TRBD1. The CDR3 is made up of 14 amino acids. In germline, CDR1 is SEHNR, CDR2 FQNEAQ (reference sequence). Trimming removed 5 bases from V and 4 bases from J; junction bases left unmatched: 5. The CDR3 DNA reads TGTGCCAGCAGCACCGGGACAGAGTACAATGAGCAGTTCTTC. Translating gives CASSTGTEYNEQFF.

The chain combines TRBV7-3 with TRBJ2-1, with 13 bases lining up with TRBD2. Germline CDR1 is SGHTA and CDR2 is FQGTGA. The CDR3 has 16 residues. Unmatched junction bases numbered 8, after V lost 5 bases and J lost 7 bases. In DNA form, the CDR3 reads TGTGCCAGCAGCCATATGACTAGCGGGGGGCCGAATGAGCAGTTCTTC. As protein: CASSHMTSGGPNEQFF.

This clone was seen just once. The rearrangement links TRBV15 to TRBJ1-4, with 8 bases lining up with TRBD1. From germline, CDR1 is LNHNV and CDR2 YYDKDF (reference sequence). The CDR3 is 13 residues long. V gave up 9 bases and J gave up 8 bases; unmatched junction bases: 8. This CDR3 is CATRATGGEKLFF. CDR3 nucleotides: TGTGCCACACGGGCAACAGGGGGGGAAAAACTGTTTTTT. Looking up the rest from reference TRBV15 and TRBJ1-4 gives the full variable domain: DAMVIQNPRYQVTQFGKPVTLSCSQTLNHNVMYWYQQKSSQAPKLLFHYYDKDFNNEADTPDNFQSRRPNTSFCFLDIRSPGLGDTAMYLCATRATGGEKLFFGSGTQLSVL.

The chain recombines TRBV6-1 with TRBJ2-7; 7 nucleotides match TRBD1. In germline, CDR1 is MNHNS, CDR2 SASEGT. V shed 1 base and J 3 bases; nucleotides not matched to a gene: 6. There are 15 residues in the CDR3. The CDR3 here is CASSEVGTANYEQYF. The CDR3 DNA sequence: TGTGCCAGCAGTGAAGTCGGGACAGCGAACTACGAGCAGTACTTC.